The sequence of this T cell receptor beta chain was determined in a study of blood T cell repertoires in COVID-19. Study at large: Italy, Spain and the United States were the sources of the convalescent and acute COVID-19 samples. PBMCs, B-cell-depleted T cells, or T cells provided the cDNA or gDNA that made up the material.

Clones were read by immunoSEQ multiplex PCR, and TCRdb kept only the in-frame ones, dropping some. Of roughly 70,000 clones listed, about 74% are singletons. Patients from Seattle were sampled longitudinally, starting during active infection. The V gene end was trimmed by 2 bases and the J gene end by 4 bases; junction bases not matched to a gene: 1. Germline CDR1 reads MNHEY; CDR2 reads SVGAGI. The CDR3 has 15 amino acids. V is TRBV6-5 and J is TRBJ2-1; 11 nucleotides agree with TRBD2. Sequenced material: peripheral blood. The receptor was derived from a man between 65 and 85 years old with COVID-19, enrolled during active disease. The CDR3 here is CASSYGTSGYNEQFF. As DNA, the CDR3 is TGTGCCAGCAGTTACGGGACTAGCGGATACAATGAGCAGTTCTTC.